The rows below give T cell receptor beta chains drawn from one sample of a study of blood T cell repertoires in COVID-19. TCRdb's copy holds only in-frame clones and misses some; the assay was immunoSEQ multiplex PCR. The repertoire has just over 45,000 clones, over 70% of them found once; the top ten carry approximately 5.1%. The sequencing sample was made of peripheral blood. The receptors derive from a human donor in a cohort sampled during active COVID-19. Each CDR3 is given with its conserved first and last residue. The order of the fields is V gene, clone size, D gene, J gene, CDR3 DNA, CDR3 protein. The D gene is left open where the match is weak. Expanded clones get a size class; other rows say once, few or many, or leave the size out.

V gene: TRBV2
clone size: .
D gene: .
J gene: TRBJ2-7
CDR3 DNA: TGTGCCAGCAAGGGGGATACCTACGAGCAGTACTTC
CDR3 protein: CASKGDTYEQYF

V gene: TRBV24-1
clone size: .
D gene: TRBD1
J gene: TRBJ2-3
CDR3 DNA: TGTGCCACCAGTGATTCACGGACAGGGACTGCCACAGATACGCAGTATTTT
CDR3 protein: CATSDSRTGTATDTQYF

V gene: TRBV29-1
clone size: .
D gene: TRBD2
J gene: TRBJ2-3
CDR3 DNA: TGCAGCGTACGCCGGGGACTAGCGGTTTTCACAGATACGCAGTATTTT
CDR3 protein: CSVRRGLAVFTDTQYF

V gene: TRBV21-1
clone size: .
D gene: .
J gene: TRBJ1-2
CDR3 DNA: TGTGCCAGCAGCCCGGACAGGGCGTTTGGCTACACCTTC
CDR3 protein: CASSPDRAFGYTF

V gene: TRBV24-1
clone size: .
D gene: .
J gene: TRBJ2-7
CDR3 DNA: TGTGCCACCAGCAGGGGATACGAGCAGTACTTC
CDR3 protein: CATSRGYEQYF

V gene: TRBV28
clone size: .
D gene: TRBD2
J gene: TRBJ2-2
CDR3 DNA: TGTGCCAGCAGTTTAGAACTAGCGGGCACCGGGGAGCTGTTTTTT
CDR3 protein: CASSLELAGTGELFF

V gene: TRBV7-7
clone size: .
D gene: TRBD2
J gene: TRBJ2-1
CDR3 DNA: TGTGCTAGCAGCTACCTGGGACTAGCTGCCTACAATGAGCAGTTCTTC
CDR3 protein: CASSYLGLAAYNEQFF

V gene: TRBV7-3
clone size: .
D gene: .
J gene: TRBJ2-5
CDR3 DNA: TGTGCCAGCAGCTCCCGAGGCGGGGAAGAGACCCAGTACTTC
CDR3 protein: CASSSRGGEETQYF

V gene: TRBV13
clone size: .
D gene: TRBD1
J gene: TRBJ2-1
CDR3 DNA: TGTGCCAGCAGCACCCGGACAGGGGGTGGCAATGAGCAGTTCTTC
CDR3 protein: CASSTRTGGGNEQFF

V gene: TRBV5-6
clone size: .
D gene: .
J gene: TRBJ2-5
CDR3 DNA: TGTGCCAGCAGCTTACGGTACCAAGAGACCCAGTACTTC
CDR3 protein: CASSLRYQETQYF

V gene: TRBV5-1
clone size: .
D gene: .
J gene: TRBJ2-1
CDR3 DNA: TGCGCCAGCAGCTTGGAGCCAGCGGCGAACAATGAGCAGTTCTTC
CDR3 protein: CASSLEPAANNEQFF

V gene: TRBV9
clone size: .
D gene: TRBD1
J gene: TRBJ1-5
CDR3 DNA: TGTGCCAGCAGCACCGGCTACGGACAGGATCAGCCCCAGCATTTT
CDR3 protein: CASSTGYGQDQPQHF

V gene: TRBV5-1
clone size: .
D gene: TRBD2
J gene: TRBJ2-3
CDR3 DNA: TGCGCCAGCAGCCAGACTAGCGGGAGTCCTACAGATACGCAGTATTTT
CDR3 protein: CASSQTSGSPTDTQYF

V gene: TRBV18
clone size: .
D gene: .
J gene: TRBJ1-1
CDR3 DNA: TGTGCCAGCTCACCTCGGACAGAAGCGAACACTGAAGCTTTCTTT
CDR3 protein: CASSPRTEANTEAFF

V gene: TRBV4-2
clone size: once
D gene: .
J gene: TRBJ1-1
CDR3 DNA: TGTGCCAGCAGCCAGCGCCGGGGGTCCGCTGAAGCTTTCTTT
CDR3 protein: CASSQRRGSAEAFF

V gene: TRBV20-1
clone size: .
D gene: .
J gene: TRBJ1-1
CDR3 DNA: TGCAGTGCTAGTACAGTGAACACTGAAGCTTTCTTT
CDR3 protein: CSASTVNTEAFF

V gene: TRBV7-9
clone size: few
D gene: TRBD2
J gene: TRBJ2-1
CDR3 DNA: TGTGCCAGCAGCGTTAGCGGGAGTCGCTCCTACAATGAGCAGTTCTTC
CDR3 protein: CASSVSGSRSYNEQFF

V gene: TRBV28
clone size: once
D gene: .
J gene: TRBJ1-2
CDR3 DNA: TGTGCCAGCAGTTTAAGTGACAGAAAAAGCTATGGCTACACCTTC
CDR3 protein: CASSLSDRKSYGYTF

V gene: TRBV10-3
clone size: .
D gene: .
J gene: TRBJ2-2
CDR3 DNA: TGTGCCATCAGGGGACAATTGAACACCGGGGAGCTGTTTTTT
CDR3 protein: CAIRGQLNTGELFF

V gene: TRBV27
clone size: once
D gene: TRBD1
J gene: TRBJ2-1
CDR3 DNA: TGTGCCAGCAGTTTAATGGGACAGGGCTACAATGAGCAGTTCTTC
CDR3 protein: CASSLMGQGYNEQFF

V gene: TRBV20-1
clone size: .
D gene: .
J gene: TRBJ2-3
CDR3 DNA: TGCAGTGCTCAGGACTCAGATACGCAGTATTTT
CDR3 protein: CSAQDSDTQYF

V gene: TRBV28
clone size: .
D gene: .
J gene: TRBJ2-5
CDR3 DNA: TGTGCCAGCAGTTTATCAGCAGGGGAGTACGTAGAGACCCAGTACTTC
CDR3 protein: CASSLSAGEYVETQYF

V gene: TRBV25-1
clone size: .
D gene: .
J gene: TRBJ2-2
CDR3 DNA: TGTGCCAGCAAGTTGGGGACATTAGACACCGGGGAGCTGTTTTTT
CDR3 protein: CASKLGTLDTGELFF

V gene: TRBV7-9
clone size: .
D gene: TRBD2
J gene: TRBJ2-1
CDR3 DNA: TGTGCCAGCAGCTGGGAGCGGGAGAGCTCCTACAATGAGCAGTTCTTC
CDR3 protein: CASSWERESSYNEQFF

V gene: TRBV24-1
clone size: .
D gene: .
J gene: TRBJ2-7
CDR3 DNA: TGTGCCACCAGTGATTCAAGGACAGCGTCCTACGAGCAGTACTTC
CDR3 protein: CATSDSRTASYEQYF

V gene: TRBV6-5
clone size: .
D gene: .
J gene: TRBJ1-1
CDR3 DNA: TGTGCCAGCAGAACCAGGACTCTTGGAGCTTTCTTT
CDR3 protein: CASRTRTLGAFF

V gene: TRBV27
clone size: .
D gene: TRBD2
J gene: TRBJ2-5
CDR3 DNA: TGTGCCAGCAGCCCCACACCCCGACTAGCGGGACACCAAGAGACCCAGTACTTC
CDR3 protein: CASSPTPRLAGHQETQYF

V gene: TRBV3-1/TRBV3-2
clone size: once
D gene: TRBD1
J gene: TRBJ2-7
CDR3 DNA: TGTGCCAGCAGCCAAGATTTAGGGACAGAGCTTACCTACGAGCAGTACTTC
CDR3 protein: CASSQDLGTELTYEQYF

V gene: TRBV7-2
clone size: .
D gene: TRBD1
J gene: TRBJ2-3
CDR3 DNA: TGTGCCAGCAGTCGTCGACAGGGTGGCACAGATACGCAGTATTTT
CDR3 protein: CASSRRQGGTDTQYF

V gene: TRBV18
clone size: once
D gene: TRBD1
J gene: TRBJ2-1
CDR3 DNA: TGTGCCAGCTCACCGGGACAGGGGGCGGGGAATGAGCAGTTCTTC
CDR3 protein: CASSPGQGAGNEQFF

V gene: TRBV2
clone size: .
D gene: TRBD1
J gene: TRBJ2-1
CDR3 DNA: TGTGCCAGCAGTGCGGGACAGGGGGCTTACAATGAGCAGTTCTTC
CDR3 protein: CASSAGQGAYNEQFF

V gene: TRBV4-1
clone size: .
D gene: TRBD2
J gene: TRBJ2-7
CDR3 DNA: TGCGCCAGCAGCCAAGATAGTGGGAGGGTATACGAGCAGTACTTC
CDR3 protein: CASSQDSGRVYEQYF

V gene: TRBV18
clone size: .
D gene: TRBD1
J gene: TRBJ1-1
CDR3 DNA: TGTGCCAGCTCACAGGGACAGGGGGGGAACACTGAAGCTTTCTTT
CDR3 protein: CASSQGQGGNTEAFF

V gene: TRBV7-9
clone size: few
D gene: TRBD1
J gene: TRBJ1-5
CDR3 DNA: TGTGCCAGCACCAAAGGGGGCAACAATCAGCCCCAGCATTTT
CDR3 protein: CASTKGGNNQPQHF

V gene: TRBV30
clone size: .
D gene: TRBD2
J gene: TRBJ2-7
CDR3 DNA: TGTGCCTGGAGTCCCACCCGCGGGGGAGGGAACGAGCAGTACTTC
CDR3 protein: CAWSPTRGGGNEQYF

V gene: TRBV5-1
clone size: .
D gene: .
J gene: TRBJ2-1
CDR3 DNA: TGCGCCAGCAGGAGTAGTTTAGCGGCCTACAATGAGCAGTTCTTC
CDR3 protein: CASRSSLAAYNEQFF

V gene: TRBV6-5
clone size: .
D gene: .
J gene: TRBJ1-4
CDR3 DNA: TGTGCCAGCACCCAAAACGGGGAGCCATCACAAAAACTGTTTTTT
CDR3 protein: CASTQNGEPSQKLFF

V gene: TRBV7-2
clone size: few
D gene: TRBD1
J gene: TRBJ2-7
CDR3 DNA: TGTGCCAGCAGCTCCCCGGACAGGGGGACCTACGAGCAGTACTTC
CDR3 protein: CASSSPDRGTYEQYF

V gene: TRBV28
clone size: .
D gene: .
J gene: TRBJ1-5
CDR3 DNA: TGTGCCAGCAGTTTATTTTGGTGGGGAGGGGATAGCAATCAGCCCCAGCATTTT
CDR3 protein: CASSLFWWGGDSNQPQHF

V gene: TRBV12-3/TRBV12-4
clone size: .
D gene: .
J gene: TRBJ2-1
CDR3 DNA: TGTGCCAGCAGTTTTGGCGCGGCAAATGAGCAGTTCTTC
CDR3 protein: CASSFGAANEQFF

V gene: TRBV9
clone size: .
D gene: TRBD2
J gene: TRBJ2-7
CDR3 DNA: TGTGCCAGCAGCGTAGGGGGGAGGGCCCTCACCTACGAGCAGTACTTC
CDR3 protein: CASSVGGRALTYEQYF

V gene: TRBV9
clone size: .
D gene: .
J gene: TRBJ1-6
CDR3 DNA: TGTGCCAGCAGCGTAGGAGGTGATTTTTCACCCCTCCACTTT
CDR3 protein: CASSVGGDFSPLHF

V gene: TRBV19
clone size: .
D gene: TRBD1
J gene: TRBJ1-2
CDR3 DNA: TGTGCCAGTAGAACCGGGACAGACTATGGCTACACCTTC
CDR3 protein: CASRTGTDYGYTF

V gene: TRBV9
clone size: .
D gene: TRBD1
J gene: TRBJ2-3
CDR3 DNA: TGTGCCAGCAGCCCCCGAACAGGGGGCAACACAGATACGCAGTATTTT
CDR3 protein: CASSPRTGGNTDTQYF